A selection of T cell receptor beta chains follows, all from one sample in a study of persistence of HIV-infected CD4 T cells. These receptors' antigens are unknown. Produced via immunoSEQ multiplex PCR; TCRdb's table is partial and in-frame only. The sample lists about 36,000 clones; over 75% were seen once. Sequences were derived from cultured CD4+ T cells from PBMCs, sampled from a patient who received antiretroviral therapy. These receptors were taken from an adult with HIV. The donor label of this sample is uncertain. Each CDR3 is given with its conserved first and last residue. D genes are given only for firm matches. Where a row states a size, it is once, few, many or the class of an expanded clone; other rows omit it.

V gene	J gene	D gene	clone size	CDR3 DNA	CDR3 protein
TRBV6-1	TRBJ2-7	TRBD1	few	TGTGCCAGCAGTGAACCTTACAGGACAGGGGACTACGAGCAGTACTTC	CASSEPYRTGDYEQYF
TRBV29-1	TRBJ2-7	-	-	TGCAGCGTGCGCCAAAGCCTCTACGAGCAGTACTTC	CSVRQSLYEQYF
TRBV12-3/TRBV12-4	TRBJ2-5	-	-	TGTGCCAGCAGTTTATACAGCTCGGAGACCCAGTACTTC	CASSLYSSETQYF
TRBV19	TRBJ2-7	TRBD1	-	TGTGCCAGTAGGGTTGGGGACAGTGCCTCCTACGAGCAGTACTTC	CASRVGDSASYEQYF
TRBV28	TRBJ2-1	TRBD2	-	TGTGCCAGCAGTCAACTAGCGGGGGGGCGAAATGAGCAGTTCTTC	CASSQLAGGRNEQFF
TRBV20-1	TRBJ2-3	-	-	TGCAGTGCTACCACAGATACGCAGTATTTT	CSATTDTQYF
TRBV3-1/TRBV3-2	TRBJ2-7	-	-	TGTGCCAGCAGCCAAGCGGCGACTGCGGCGTTGTGGCAGTACTTC	CASSQAATAALWQYF
TRBV28	TRBJ2-6	-	few	TGTGCCAGCACGGGGGTAAACACTGGGGCCAACGTCCTGACTTTC	CASTGVNTGANVLTF
TRBV5-1	TRBJ1-1	TRBD1	-	TGCGCCAGCAGCGGCATAGGGACAGGGATAAGGAACACTGAAGCTTTCTTT	CASSGIGTGIRNTEAFF
TRBV6-1	TRBJ2-4	-	few	TGTGCCAGCAGTCCCGGCATCATAGCCAAAAACATTCAGTACTTC	CASSPGIIAKNIQYF
TRBV19	TRBJ1-4	TRBD1	-	TGTGCCAGTAGTCCGGGACAGGGGGCGAGAGAAAAACTGTTTTTT	CASSPGQGAREKLFF
TRBV19	TRBJ1-2	-	-	TGTGCCAGTAGTATTGGGGTGGTGGATGGCTACACCTTC	CASSIGVVDGYTF
TRBV5-4	TRBJ2-7	TRBD2	-	TGTGCCAGCAGCCCGGACGGCGGGGGGGCGTCCTACGAGCAGTACTTC	CASSPDGGGASYEQYF
TRBV27	TRBJ2-3	-	-	TGTGCCAGCAGTCGAGAGACACCTTCCACAGATACGCAGTATTTT	CASSRETPSTDTQYF
TRBV12-5	TRBJ2-7	-	-	TGTGCTAGTGGTTTCGGGGCAGGTTCCTACGAGCAGTACTTC	CASGFGAGSYEQYF
TRBV7-8	TRBJ1-5	-	once	TGTGCCAGCAGCTCCCGGGGGGTTGGGAGCAATCAGCCCCAGCATTTT	CASSSRGVGSNQPQHF
TRBV5-1	TRBJ2-7	-	-	TGCGCCAGCACCCAGACAGGACCTTACGAGCAGTACTTC	CASTQTGPYEQYF
TRBV6-5	TRBJ2-5	TRBD1	few	TGTGCCAGCAGCAACAGGGGAGAGACCCAGTACTTC	CASSNRGETQYF
TRBV9	TRBJ2-4	-	-	TGTGCCAGCAGCGAGGCCGGACAGATAGGCATTCAGTACTTC	CASSEAGQIGIQYF
TRBV6-5	TRBJ2-7	-	-	TGTGCCAGCAGGTATCCGGGCACCTACGAGCAGTACTTC	CASRYPGTYEQYF
TRBV19	TRBJ1-1	TRBD1	-	TGTGCCAGTAGTACCCAGGGGGCTACTGAAGCTTTCTTT	CASSTQGATEAFF
TRBV6-5	TRBJ1-5	-	once	TGTGCCAGCAGTCGGGATTCGGGATCGCGTCAGCCCCAGCATTTT	CASSRDSGSRQPQHF
TRBV29-1	TRBJ1-5	-	-	TGCAGCGCCGTACAGGGAAGGGATCAGCCCCAGCATTTT	CSAVQGRDQPQHF
TRBV28	TRBJ2-6	-	-	TGTGCCAGCAGGTCGGGAGAGGCTGGGGCCAACGTCCTGACTTTC	CASRSGEAGANVLTF
TRBV6-5	TRBJ1-6	-	-	TGTGCCAGCAGTTACCGTGGGCAGGCCAATTCACCCCTCCACTTT	CASSYRGQANSPLHF
TRBV28	TRBJ2-7	-	-	TGTGCCAGCAGGATTACCGGGAGAATTGGCGAGCAGTACTTC	CASRITGRIGEQYF
TRBV7-8	TRBJ1-5	-	-	TGTGCCAGCAGCCTTTACGGGGGTAGCAATCAGCCCCAGCATTTT	CASSLYGGSNQPQHF
TRBV21-1	TRBJ2-7	-	-	TGTGCCAGCAGCAGTGCTGGGGGGGCGCGGGGTGGATACGAGCAGTACTTC	CASSSAGGARGGYEQYF
TRBV21-1	TRBJ1-6	-	once	TGTGCCAGCAGCACCGAGAGCTCCTATAATTCACCCCTCCACTTT	CASSTESSYNSPLHF
TRBV28	TRBJ2-2	-	-	TGTGCCAGTAGGACCCGAAGGAACACCGGGGAGCTGTTTTTT	CASRTRRNTGELFF
TRBV3-1/TRBV3-2	TRBJ2-1	-	-	TGTGCCAGCAGCCAGGGCCAAGAGGTCCAGTTCTTC	CASSQGQEVQFF
TRBV7-3	TRBJ1-5	-	few	TGTGCCAGCTGGGGGGGCAGAGACCATCAGCCCCAGCATTTT	CASWGGRDHQPQHF
TRBV28	TRBJ1-2	-	-	TGTGCCAGCAGTTTCAGGGCAGGGGATGGCTACACCTTC	CASSFRAGDGYTF
TRBV18	TRBJ1-1	TRBD1	-	TGTGCCAGCTCACAGGGGACAGCCTACACTGAAGCTTTCTTT	CASSQGTAYTEAFF
TRBV27	TRBJ2-1	TRBD1	-	TGTGCCAGCAGTTCAACCAAACCGGGACAGGGTTACAATGAGCAGTTCTTC	CASSSTKPGQGYNEQFF
TRBV10-1	TRBJ1-1	-	-	TGCGCCAGCAGTGAACCGGGGGCAAAGACTGAAGCTTTCTTT	CASSEPGAKTEAFF
TRBV7-8	TRBJ1-1	TRBD1	once	TGTGCCAGCAGCTTAGGACAGGGGATGAACACTGAAGCTTTCTTT	CASSLGQGMNTEAFF
TRBV6-4	TRBJ2-3	-	-	TGTGCCAGCAGTGACTCTTACACAGATACGCAGTATTTT	CASSDSYTDTQYF
TRBV7-2	TRBJ1-6	-	few	TGTGCCAGCAGCTTAGATCGCGTTACACCCCTCCACTTT	CASSLDRVTPLHF
TRBV9	TRBJ2-1	TRBD2	-	TGTGCCAGCAGCCTCAGGGTTAGCGGGTACAATGAGCAGTTCTTC	CASSLRVSGYNEQFF
TRBV6-5	TRBJ1-6	TRBD1	few	TGTGCCAGCAGTTCCGATAGGACAGGGAATTCACCCCTCCACTTT	CASSSDRTGNSPLHF
TRBV12-1	TRBJ2-1	-	-	TGTGCCAGCAGCTATGAGGGGTGTAACAATGAGCAGTTCTTC	CASSYEGCNNEQFF
TRBV6-5	TRBJ2-7	TRBD1	few	TGTGCCGGCCGGACAGGGGGTTTATACGAGCAGTACTTC	CAGRTGGLYEQYF
TRBV12-3/TRBV12-4	TRBJ2-2	-	-	TGTGCCAGCAGTTTATGGGGGGACGGGGAGCTGTTTTTT	CASSLWGDGELFF
TRBV5-1	TRBJ1-1	-	-	TGCGCCAGCGACCTGGACGGCTTAAATTTTGAAGCTTTCTTT	CASDLDGLNFEAFF
TRBV15	TRBJ2-7	-	-	TGTGCCACCAGCAGAGATCTTTTTTCAGGGCGAAAAAATTCCCTCTACGAGCAGTACTTC	CATSRDLFSGRKNSLYEQYF
TRBV20-1	TRBJ2-1	TRBD2	few	TGCAGTGCTAGTATCCCTAGCGGGGCCTACAATGAGCAGTTCTTC	CSASIPSGAYNEQFF
TRBV19	TRBJ1-6	TRBD1	-	TGTGCCAGTACCCTGGGACAGGGAAGAAATTCACCCCTCCACTTT	CASTLGQGRNSPLHF